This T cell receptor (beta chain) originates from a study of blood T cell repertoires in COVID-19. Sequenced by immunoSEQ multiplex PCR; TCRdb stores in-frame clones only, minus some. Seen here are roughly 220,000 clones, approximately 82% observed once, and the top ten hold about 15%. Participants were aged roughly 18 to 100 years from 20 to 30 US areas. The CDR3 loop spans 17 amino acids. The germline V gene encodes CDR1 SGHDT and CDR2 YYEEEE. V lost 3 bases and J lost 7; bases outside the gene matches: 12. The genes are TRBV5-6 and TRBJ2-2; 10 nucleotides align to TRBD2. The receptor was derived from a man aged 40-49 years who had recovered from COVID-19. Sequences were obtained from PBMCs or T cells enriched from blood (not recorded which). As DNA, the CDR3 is TGTGCCAGCAGCTGGGGATTGCCGGGACTAGCGTTCGGGGAGCTGTTTTTT. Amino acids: CASSWGLPGLAFGELFF.